This T cell receptor (beta chain) emerged from a study of T cells in Graves' hyperthyroidism and ophthalmopathy. General study results and limits: Blood held most thyroid clonotypes expanded above 0.001 frequency. Stable hyperthyroidism was told apart from ophthalmopathy by a model built on 13 V-J features.

The CDR3 totals 16 residues. CDR1 and CDR2 (germline): SGHTA, FQGTGA. The study left out patients who had uncontrolled infection, other autoimmune disease, pregnancy or lactation. Concerning this clonotype: The antigen is unknown. One end of the junction varies from germline; a read error may be responsible.

RNA transcripts served as the template for amplifying TCR beta CDR3 regions. In the first-round RT-PCR of the TCR CDR3, the HTBI primer set was used. TCRdb ran MiXCR on the multiplex PCR reads and lists one entry per CDR3 protein. The sample records 450,000 to 700,000 distinct CDR3 sequences, 35% to 55% being singletons. The genes are TRBV7-3 and TRBJ2-5; TRBD2 aligns across 13 bases. This receptor was obtained from an adult woman with Graves' disease, either hyperthyroidism or ophthalmopathy (not recorded which). The material sequenced was peripheral blood or thyroid tissue (not recorded which). The CDR3 nucleotides are TGTGTCAGCAGCCACGGACTAGCGGGAGTGAGTGGGACCCAGTACTTC. It yields the protein CVSSHGLAGVSGTQYF.